This T cell receptor (beta chain) emerged from a study of cytomegalovirus exposure and HLA in healthy donors. With 60 Vbeta and 13 Jbeta primers, the PCR was carried out. The table came from immunoSEQ multiplex PCR; TCRdb's copy has only in-frame clones and leaves some out. The sample includes roughly 89,000 clones, 65% to 80% of them seen just once. CDR3 length equals 15 residues. Unmatched junction bases numbered 10, after V lost 6 bases and J lost 2 bases. The germline gives CDR1 MNHNS, CDR2 SASEGT. The sequenced sample was PBMCs. This clonotype was obtained from a man in his thirties or forties in good health and CMV-seropositive. The rearrangement uses TRBV6-1 and TRBJ2-7; 7 nucleotides line up with TRBD1. The CDR3: CASREGRTGPYEQYF. CDR3 DNA: TGTGCCAGCAGAGAGGGGCGGACAGGACCCTACGAGCAGTACTTC.